What follows are 29 T cell receptor beta chains derived from one specimen sequenced in a study of radiotherapy plus CTLA-4 blockade in lung cancer. Data came from immunoSEQ multiplex PCR; TCRdb stores just in-frame clones and leaves some out. The sample holds 80,000 to 100,000 clones, approximately 78% seen once. The source was peripheral blood, collected from a patient treated with radiotherapy plus ipilimumab. These receptors came from a human donor with non-small cell lung cancer who had a partial response to radiotherapy plus ipilimumab.

The chain is built from TRBV28 and TRBJ1-4; D is possibly TRBD1 (5 bases). The CDR3 is 17 residues long. Germline V gives CDR1 MDHEN, CDR2 SYDVKM. Trimming took 5 bases from V and 3 from J, leaving 19 bases between them. The CDR3 here is CASSAPGLGKANEKLFF. CDR3 DNA: TGTGCCAGCAGTGCGCCGGGACTTGGGAAGGCTAATGAAAAACTGTTTTTT.

V usage is TRBV28 and J usage is TRBJ2-7; 11 nucleotides line up with TRBD1. Trimming took 5 bases from V and 0 from J; bases not matched to a gene: 9. This CDR3 region has 17 residues. The germline V gene has CDR1 MDHEN and CDR2 SYDVKM. The CDR3 nucleotides are TGTGCCAGCAGTCTACTTCCGGGACAGGGGGTCTCCTACGAGCAGTACTTC. Translating it yields CASSLLPGQGVSYEQYF.

This clone has just one count. V is TRBV5-1 and J is TRBJ2-1, with 10 bases lining up with TRBD1. V trimming: 4 bases; J trimming: 8 bases; junction bases outside the gene matches: 6. The CDR3 is made up of 14 amino acids. Germline V gives CDR1 SGHRS, CDR2 YFSETQ. The CDR3 loop is CASSGRDRGDEQFF. CDR3 nucleotides: TGCGCCAGCAGCGGCCGGGACAGGGGCGATGAGCAGTTCTTC.

The chain is built from TRBV6-5 and TRBJ1-1; 9 nucleotides line up with TRBD1. Trimming at V came to 2 bases and at J to 7 bases, leaving 8 bases not matched to a gene. This CDR3 comprises 15 residues. CDR1 MNHEY and CDR2 SVGAGI come from the germline V gene. The DNA for the CDR3 is TGTGCCAGCAGTTACGTCCCGGGACAGGGCAGTGAAGCTTTCTTT. Protein product: CASSYVPGQGSEAFF.

This clone has a single count. The V gene is TRBV29-1, the J gene TRBJ2-1, with 9 positions matching TRBD1. CDR1 and CDR2 from the germline V gene are SQVTM and ANQGSEA. The CDR3 length is 16 residues. V lost 4 bases and J lost 12; bases outside the gene matches: 19. CDR3 amino acids: CSVVIGTGPSQGLQFF. The CDR3 DNA follows: TGCAGCGTTGTGATCGGGACAGGGCCTTCTCAAGGTCTGCAGTTCTTC.

Here the CDR3 reads CASSLAEAGGEETQYF. The CDR3 DNA is TGTGCCAGCAGCTTAGCGGAGGCAGGGGGCGAAGAGACCCAGTACTTC. This sequence joins TRBV7-7 and TRBJ2-5; 8 bases line up with TRBD1. Germline CDR1 reads SSHAT; CDR2 reads FNYEAQ (reference sequence). The CDR3 loop spans 16 amino acids. With 0 bases clipped from V and 3 bases from J, the junction kept 6 bases outside the gene matches.

The chain has TRBV5-8 and TRBJ1-5, with D possibly being TRBD1 (5 bases). The germline V and J ends were trimmed by 1 base and 5 bases, with 13 bases remaining between them. The CDR3 consists of 15 residues. Germline loops: CDR1 SGHTS, CDR2 YDEGEE. The CDR3 region has the DNA TGTGCCAGCAGCTTGAGACAGTTATTGGATCAGCCCCAGCATTTT. Residues: CASSLRQLLDQPQHF.

The CDR3 protein is CASETGNRADTQYF. The CDR3 DNA sequence: TGTGCCAGCGAGACGGGGAACCGCGCAGATACGCAGTATTTT. The chain is built from TRBV6-1 and TRBJ2-3; D possibly corresponds to TRBD2 (5 bases). The CDR3 contains 14 residues. The germline gives CDR1 MNHNS, CDR2 SASEGT. Trimming took off 8 bases at V and 4 bases at J, with 16 bases between the two ends.

This clone was seen once. The chain combines TRBV19 with TRBJ2-2; TRBD1 might be the D (6 bases). CDR1 is LNHDA, CDR2 SQIVND, per germline (reference sequence). The CDR3 totals 16 residues. The V end was cut by 5 bases, the J end by 6 bases, with 19 bases between. The CDR3, as DNA: TGTGCCAGTAGTTTTACAGGGTTAGGCAGGGCCGGGGAGCTGTTTTTT. This codes for CASSFTGLGRAGELFF.

In its sample, this clone was seen once. This rearrangement joins TRBV7-9 to TRBJ2-1; TRBD2 matches 10 bases. This CDR3 region has 16 residues. Germline V lookup: CDR1 SEHNR, CDR2 FQNEAQ (reference sequence). Trimming cost V 4 bases and J 6 bases; bases outside gene matches: 9. The CDR3 is CASSSMWTSGPNEQFF. As DNA, the CDR3 is TGTGCCAGCAGCTCCATGTGGACTAGCGGACCCAATGAGCAGTTCTTC.

The chain combines TRBV10-3 with TRBJ1-1, with D possibly TRBD1 on 5 matching bases. V was cut by 10 bases and J by 0 bases, with 18 bases left in between. This CDR3 has 15 amino acids. Germline loops: CDR1 ENHRY, CDR2 SYGVKD. In DNA, the CDR3 is TGTGCCAGCGGGCACCCTCGGGGGATGAACACTGAAGCTTTCTTT. Amino acid sequence: CASGHPRGMNTEAFF.

This clone was counted between two and nine times. V gene TRBV28 combines with J gene TRBJ2-3; possibly TRBD1 for D (6 bases). V lost 5 bases to trimming and J lost 6 bases, with 21 bases between them. Germline V gene sequence: CDR1 MDHEN, CDR2 SYDVKM. This CDR3 has 16 amino acids. CDR3 bases: TGTGCCAGCAGTCCCAGGGGAATAGGGGGAAGGGATACGCAGTATTTT. Translation gives CASSPRGIGGRDTQYF.

V is TRBV6-6 and J is TRBJ1-1; D is possibly TRBD1 (5 bases). Germline V gives CDR1 MNHNY, CDR2 SVGAGI (reference sequence). V lost 0 bases, J lost 8 bases, and 10 bases lay in between. There are 13 residues in the CDR3. The chain's CDR3 is CASSYSRGPEAFF. In DNA, the CDR3 is TGTGCCAGCAGTTACTCGCGGGGCCCCGAAGCTTTCTTT.

The genes are TRBV7-9 and TRBJ1-4; perhaps TRBD1 as D (5 bases). In germline, CDR1 is SEHNR, CDR2 FQNEAQ (reference sequence). V lost 5 bases to trimming and J lost 13 bases, with 17 bases between them. CDR3 length equals 13 residues. Written as DNA, the CDR3 is TGTGCCAGCAGCCGCATCCCCGGGGGGGGACTGTTTTTT. This codes for CASSRIPGGGLFF.

CDR3 amino acids: CASSASSGRAHTGELFF. DNA of the CDR3: TGTGCCAGCAGTGCAAGTAGCGGGAGGGCCCACACCGGGGAGCTGTTTTTT. The chain joins TRBV7-9 to TRBJ2-2; the match to TRBD2 covers 11 bases. The CDR3 sequence is 17 residues long. After removal of 6 bases from V and 3 bases from J, the junction contained 9 bases not matched to a gene. CDR1 SEHNR and CDR2 FQNEAQ come from the germline V gene (reference sequence). Combining the CDR3 with reference TRBV7-9 and TRBJ2-2 gives the whole variable domain DTGVSQNPRHKITKRGQNVTFRCDPISEHNRLYWYRQTLGQGPEFLTYFQNEAQLEKSRLLSDRFSAERPKGSFSTLEIQRTEQGDSAMYLCASSASSGRAHTGELFFGEGSRLTVL.

The V call is TRBV28, the J call TRBJ2-3; D might be TRBD2 (6 bases). The CDR3 totals 15 residues. Trimming pared 6 bases from V and 1 base from J, leaving 14 bases between. Germline V lookup: CDR1 MDHEN, CDR2 SYDVKM. CDR3 nucleotide sequence: TGTGCCAGCAGCGGGGGTGGGGTACGCACAGATACGCAGTATTTT. This translates into CASSGGGVRTDTQYF.

The rearrangement uses TRBV6-1 and TRBJ2-7; TRBD1 might be the D (5 bases). V was shortened by 0 bases and J by 0 bases, with 9 bases between the two germline ends. This CDR3 spans 15 amino acids. Germline V gene lookup returns CDR1 MNHNS and CDR2 SASEGT. CDR3: CASSEALRVSYEQYF. In DNA form, the CDR3 reads TGTGCCAGCAGTGAAGCTCTCAGGGTCTCCTACGAGCAGTACTTC.

V usage is TRBV7-8 and J usage is TRBJ2-7; D is uncertain. The CDR3 is 13 amino acids. The V end was cut by 2 bases, the J end by 4 bases, with 9 bases between. CDR1 is SGHVS, CDR2 FQNEAQ, per germline. CDR3 sequence reads: CASSLRGTYEQYF. CDR3 nucleotides: TGTGCCAGCAGCTTAAGAGGAACATACGAGCAGTACTTC. Complete variable domain (other parts from reference TRBV7-8 and TRBJ2-7): GAGVSQSPRYKVAKRGQDVALRCDPISGHVSLFWYQQALGQGPEFLTYFQNEAQLDKSGLPSDRFFAERPEGSVSTLKIQRTQQEDSAVYLCASSLRGTYEQYFGPGTRLTVT.

The chain carries TRBV19 and TRBJ2-2, with 8 positions matching TRBD2. This CDR3 contains 16 residues. Germline trimming cut 2 bases from V and 4 bases from J; bases unmatched to any gene: 6. Looked up from germline, CDR1 is LNHDA and CDR2 is SQIVND (reference sequence). CDR3 sequence (DNA): TGTGCCAGTAGTATAAGAACTAGCGGTTTCACCGGGGAGCTGTTTTTT. Protein product: CASSIRTSGFTGELFF.

This clone was observed a few times. V is TRBV5-4 and J is TRBJ2-7; D remains ambiguous. V was pared by 2 bases and J by 3 bases, with 12 bases between. There are 14 residues in the CDR3. Germline V lookup: CDR1 SGHNT, CDR2 YYREEE (reference sequence). The CDR3 loop is CASSFGKTGYEQYF. CDR3 in DNA: TGTGCCAGCAGCTTCGGTAAGACTGGCTACGAGCAGTACTTC.

The chain links TRBV6-5 to TRBJ2-5; possibly TRBD2 for D (7 bases). The V gene's germline CDR1 is MNHEY and CDR2 SVGAGI. With 2 bases removed from V and 13 bases from J, the gap between germline ends came to 20 bases. The CDR3 runs to 14 residues. DNA for the CDR3: TGTGCCAGCAGTTACAGGAAGGGGGGGCGGGACGCGTACTTC. It translates to CASSYRKGGRDAYF.

The rearrangement uses TRBV2 and TRBJ1-4; possibly TRBD1 for D (5 bases). The CDR3 totals 15 residues. V was trimmed by 3 bases and J by 2 bases, leaving 10 bases between them. The V gene's germline CDR1 is SNHLY and CDR2 FYNNEI. The CDR3 DNA reads TGTGCCAGCAGTGAGGGCGGGGCTACTAATGAAAAACTGTTTTTT. It yields the protein CASSEGGATNEKLFF.

This chain joins TRBV10-3 and TRBJ2-7, with D hard to call. This CDR3 is built from 11 residues. CDR1 ENHRY and CDR2 SYGVKD come from the germline V gene. V was pared by 4 bases and J by 4 bases, with 5 bases between. The CDR3 DNA follows: TGTGCCATCAGTGCGCGGTACGAGCAGTACTTC. Protein: CAISARYEQYF.

V is TRBV5-1 and J is TRBJ1-3; the D is unclear. CDR3 length: 14 residues. Germline-derived CDR1 and CDR2 are SGHRS and YFSETQ. Trimming left V 0 bases short and J 1 base short, with 5 bases between. The CDR3 coding sequence is TGCGCCAGCAGCTTGGATCGTTCTGGAAACACCATATATTTT. Translation gives CASSLDRSGNTIYF. Together with reference TRBV5-1 and TRBJ1-3, the CDR3 gives the full variable domain: KAGVTQTPRYLIKTRGQQVTLSCSPISGHRSVSWYQQTPGQGLQFLFEYFSETQRNKGNFPGRFSGRQFSNSRSEMNVSTLELGDSALYLCASSLDRSGNTIYFGEGSWLTVV.

This chain uses TRBV18 with TRBJ2-1, with TRBD2 matching over 7 bases. In germline, CDR1 is KGHSH, CDR2 LQKENI. V shed 2 bases, J shed 8 bases, and the junction held 9 bases outside the gene matches. The CDR3 contains 15 residues. The CDR3: CASSPGGSSSHEQFF. The CDR3, as DNA: TGTGCCAGCTCACCAGGCGGGAGTAGTTCCCATGAGCAGTTCTTC.

The chain carries TRBV15 and TRBJ2-1; 9 bases line up with TRBD2. Unmatched junction bases numbered 4, after V lost 4 bases and J lost 3 bases. The CDR3 length is 15 residues. Germline V gene data show CDR1 as LNHNV and CDR2 as YYDKDF (reference sequence). The CDR3 region is CATSMTSGLYNEQFF. DNA of the CDR3: TGTGCCACCAGCATGACTAGCGGCCTCTACAATGAGCAGTTCTTC.

V is TRBV7-2 and J is TRBJ2-5; TRBD1 matches 12 bases. Germline V gene data show CDR1 as SGHTA and CDR2 as FQGNSA. V gave up 4 bases and J gave up 6 bases; unmatched junction bases: 9. This CDR3 contains 16 residues. The CDR3 is CASSWLPGQGAQTQYF. The CDR3 coding sequence is TGTGCCAGCAGCTGGCTACCGGGACAGGGGGCACAGACCCAGTACTTC.

J is TRBJ2-1 and V is TRBV28; 12 bases fit TRBD2. The CDR3 has 16 amino acids. Trimming took 7 bases from V and 4 from J; bases not matched to a gene: 8. Germline V gene data show CDR1 as MDHEN and CDR2 as SYDVKM. The CDR3 sequence: CASKGASGRGYNEQFF. CDR3 coding DNA: TGTGCCAGCAAAGGAGCTAGCGGGAGGGGGTACAATGAGCAGTTCTTC.

The genes are TRBV2 and TRBJ2-2; a possible D gene is TRBD2 (6 bases). Germline-derived CDR1 and CDR2 are SNHLY and FYNNEI. This CDR3 contains 13 residues. With 6 bases removed from V and 6 bases from J, the gap between germline ends came to 11 bases. In DNA form, the CDR3 reads TGTGCCAGCAGGCCGACTAGTCCCGGGGAGCTGTTTTTT. Protein: CASRPTSPGELFF.